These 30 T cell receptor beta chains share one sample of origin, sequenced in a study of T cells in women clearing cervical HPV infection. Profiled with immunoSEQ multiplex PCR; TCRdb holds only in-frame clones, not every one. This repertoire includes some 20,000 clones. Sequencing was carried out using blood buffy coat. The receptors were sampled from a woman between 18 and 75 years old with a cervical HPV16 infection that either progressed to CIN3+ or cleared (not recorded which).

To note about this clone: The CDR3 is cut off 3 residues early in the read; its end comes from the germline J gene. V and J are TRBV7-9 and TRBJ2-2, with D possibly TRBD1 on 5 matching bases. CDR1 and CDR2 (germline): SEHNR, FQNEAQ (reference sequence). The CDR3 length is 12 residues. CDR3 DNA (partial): TGTGCCAGCAGCTCGCAGGGATTGAAG. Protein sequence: CASSSQGLK. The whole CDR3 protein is CASSSQGLKLFF.

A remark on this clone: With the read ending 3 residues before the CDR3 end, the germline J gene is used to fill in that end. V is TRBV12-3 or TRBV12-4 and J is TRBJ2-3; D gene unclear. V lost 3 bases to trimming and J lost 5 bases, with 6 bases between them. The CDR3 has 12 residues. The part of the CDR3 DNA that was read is TGTGCCAGCAGTTTCGGTAGAGATACG. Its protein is CASSFGRDT. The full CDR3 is CASSFGRDTQYF.

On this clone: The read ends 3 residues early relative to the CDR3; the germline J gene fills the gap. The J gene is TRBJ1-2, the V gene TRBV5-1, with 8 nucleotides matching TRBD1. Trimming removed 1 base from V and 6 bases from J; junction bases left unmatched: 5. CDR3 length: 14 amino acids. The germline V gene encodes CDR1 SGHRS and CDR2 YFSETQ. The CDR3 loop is CASSLQGAMDGYTF. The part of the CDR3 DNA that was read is TGCGCCAGCAGCTTGCAGGGGGCGATGGATGGC. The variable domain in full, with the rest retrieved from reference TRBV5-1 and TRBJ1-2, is KAGVTQTPRYLIKTRGQQVTLSCSPISGHRSVSWYQQTPGQGLQFLFEYFSETQRNKGNFPGRFSGRQFSNSRSEMNVSTLELGDSALYLCASSLQGAMDGYTFGSGTRLTVV.

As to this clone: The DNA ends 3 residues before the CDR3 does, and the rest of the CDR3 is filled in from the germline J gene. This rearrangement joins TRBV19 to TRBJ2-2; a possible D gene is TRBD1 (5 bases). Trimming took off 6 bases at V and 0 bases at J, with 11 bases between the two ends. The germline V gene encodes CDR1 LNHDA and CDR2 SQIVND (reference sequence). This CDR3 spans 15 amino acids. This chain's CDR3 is CASRMTETNTGELFF. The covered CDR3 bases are TGTGCCAGTAGGATGACAGAGACGAACACCGGGGAG.

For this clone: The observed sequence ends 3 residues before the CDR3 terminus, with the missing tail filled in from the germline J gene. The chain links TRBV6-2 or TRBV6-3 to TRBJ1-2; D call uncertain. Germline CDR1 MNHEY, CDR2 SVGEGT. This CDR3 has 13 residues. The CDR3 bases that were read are TGTGCCAGCAGTTACAGGCCAGATCCTGAC. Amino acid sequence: CASSYRPDPD. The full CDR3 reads CASSYRPDPDYTF.

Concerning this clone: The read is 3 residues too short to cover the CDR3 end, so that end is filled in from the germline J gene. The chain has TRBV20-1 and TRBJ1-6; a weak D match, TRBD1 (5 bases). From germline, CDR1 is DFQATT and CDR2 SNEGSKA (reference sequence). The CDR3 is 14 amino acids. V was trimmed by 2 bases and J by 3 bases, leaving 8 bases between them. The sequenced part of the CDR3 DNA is TGCAGTGCTAGAACGGGGGACTATAATTCACCC. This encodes CSARTGDYNSP. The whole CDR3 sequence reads CSARTGDYNSPLHF.

The CDR3 bases that were read are TGTGCCAGCAGCCAAGGGAGGGGGCGAGGCTACGAG. It encodes CASSQGRGRGYE. The CDR3 in full is CASSQGRGRGYEQYF. The V gene is TRBV14, the J gene TRBJ2-7; a weak D match, TRBD1 (7 bases). The read finishes 3 residues shy of the CDR3 end, and the germline J gene is used to complete it. The V gene's germline CDR1 is SGHDN and CDR2 FVKESK. The V and J ends lost 1 base and 3 bases respectively, with 13 bases between them. This CDR3 contains 15 residues. Drawing the rest from reference TRBV14 and TRBJ2-7, the complete variable domain is EAGVTQFPSHSVIEKGQTVTLRCDPISGHDNLYWYRRVMGKEIKFLLHFVKESKQDESGMPNNRFLAERTGGTYSTLKVQPAELEDSGVYFCASSQGRGRGYEQYFGPGTRLTVT.

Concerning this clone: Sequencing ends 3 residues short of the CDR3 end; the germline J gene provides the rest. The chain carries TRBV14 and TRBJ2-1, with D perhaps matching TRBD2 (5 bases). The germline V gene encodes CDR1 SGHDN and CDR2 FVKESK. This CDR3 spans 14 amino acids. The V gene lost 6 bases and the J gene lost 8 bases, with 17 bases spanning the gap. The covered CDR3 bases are TGTGCCAGCAGTAAGGACTGGATTTTGCATGAG. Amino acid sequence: CASSKDWILHE. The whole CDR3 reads CASSKDWILHEQFF.

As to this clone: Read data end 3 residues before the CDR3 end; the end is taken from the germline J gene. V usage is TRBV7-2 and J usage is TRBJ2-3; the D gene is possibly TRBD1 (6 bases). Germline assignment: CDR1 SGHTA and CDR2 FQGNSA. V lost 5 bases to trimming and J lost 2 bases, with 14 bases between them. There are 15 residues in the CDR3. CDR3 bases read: TGTGCCAGCAGCCGTGCAGGACAGACCACAGATACG. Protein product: CASSRAGQTTDT. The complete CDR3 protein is CASSRAGQTTDTQYF.

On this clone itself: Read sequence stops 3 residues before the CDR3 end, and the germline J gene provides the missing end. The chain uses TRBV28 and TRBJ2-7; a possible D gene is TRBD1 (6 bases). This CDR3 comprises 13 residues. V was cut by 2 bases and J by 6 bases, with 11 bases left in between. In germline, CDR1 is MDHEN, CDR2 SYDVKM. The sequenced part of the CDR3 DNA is TGTGCCAGCAGTTTACTTACCAGGGGCGAG. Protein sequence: CASSLLTRGE. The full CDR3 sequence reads CASSLLTRGEQYF.

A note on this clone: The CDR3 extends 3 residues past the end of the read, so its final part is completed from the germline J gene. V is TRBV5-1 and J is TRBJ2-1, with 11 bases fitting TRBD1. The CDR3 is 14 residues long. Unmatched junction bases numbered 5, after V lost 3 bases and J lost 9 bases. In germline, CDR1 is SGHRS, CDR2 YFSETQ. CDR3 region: CASSSGQGAREQFF. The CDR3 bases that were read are TGCGCCAGCAGCTCCGGACAGGGGGCGCGTGAG.

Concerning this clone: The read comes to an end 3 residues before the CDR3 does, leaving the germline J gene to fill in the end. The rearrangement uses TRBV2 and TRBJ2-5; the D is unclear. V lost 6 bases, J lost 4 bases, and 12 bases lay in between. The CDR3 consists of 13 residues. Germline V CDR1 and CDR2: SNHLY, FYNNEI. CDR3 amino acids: CASRAMPGETQYF. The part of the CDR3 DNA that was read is TGTGCCAGCAGGGCAATGCCTGGAGAGACC.

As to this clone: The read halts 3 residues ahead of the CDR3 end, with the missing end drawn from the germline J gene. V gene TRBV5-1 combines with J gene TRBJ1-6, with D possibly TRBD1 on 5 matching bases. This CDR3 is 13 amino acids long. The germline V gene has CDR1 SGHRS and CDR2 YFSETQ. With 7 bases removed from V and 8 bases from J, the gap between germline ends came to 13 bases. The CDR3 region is CASSAGGDSPLHF. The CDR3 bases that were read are TGCGCCAGCTCAGCAGGAGGGGATTCACCC.

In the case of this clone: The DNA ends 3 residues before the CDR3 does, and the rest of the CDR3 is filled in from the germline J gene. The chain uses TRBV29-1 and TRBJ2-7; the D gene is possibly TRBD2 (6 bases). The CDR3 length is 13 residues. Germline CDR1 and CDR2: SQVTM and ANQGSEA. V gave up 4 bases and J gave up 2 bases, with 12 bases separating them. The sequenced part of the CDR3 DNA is TGCAGCGTTGGGAGGGTTCCGCCCTACGAG. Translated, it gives CSVGRVPPYE. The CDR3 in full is CSVGRVPPYEQYF.

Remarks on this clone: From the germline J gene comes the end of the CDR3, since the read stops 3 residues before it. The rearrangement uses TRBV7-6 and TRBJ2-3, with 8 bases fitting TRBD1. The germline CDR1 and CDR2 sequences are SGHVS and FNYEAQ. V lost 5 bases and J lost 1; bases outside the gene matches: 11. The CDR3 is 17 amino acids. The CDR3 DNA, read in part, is TGTGCCAGCAGCCCCGCCCTTCCGGGACAGGGCACAGATACG. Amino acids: CASSPALPGQGTDT. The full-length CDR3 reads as CASSPALPGQGTDTQYF.

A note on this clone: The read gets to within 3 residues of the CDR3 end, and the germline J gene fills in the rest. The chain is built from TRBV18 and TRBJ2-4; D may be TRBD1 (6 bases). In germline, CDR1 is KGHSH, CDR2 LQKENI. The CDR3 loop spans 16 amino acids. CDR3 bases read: TGTGCCAGCTCACCAAGGGACAAAGCGTCCACTTACGGT. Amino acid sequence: CASSPRDKASTYG. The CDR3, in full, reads CASSPRDKASTYGQYF.

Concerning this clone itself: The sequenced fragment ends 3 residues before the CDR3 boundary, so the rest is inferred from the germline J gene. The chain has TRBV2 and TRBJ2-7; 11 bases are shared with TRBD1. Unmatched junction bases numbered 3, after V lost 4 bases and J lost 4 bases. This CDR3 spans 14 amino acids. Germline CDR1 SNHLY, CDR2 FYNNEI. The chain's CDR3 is CASSGRDRGYEQYF. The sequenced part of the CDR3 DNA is TGTGCCAGCAGTGGCCGGGACAGGGGGTACGAG.

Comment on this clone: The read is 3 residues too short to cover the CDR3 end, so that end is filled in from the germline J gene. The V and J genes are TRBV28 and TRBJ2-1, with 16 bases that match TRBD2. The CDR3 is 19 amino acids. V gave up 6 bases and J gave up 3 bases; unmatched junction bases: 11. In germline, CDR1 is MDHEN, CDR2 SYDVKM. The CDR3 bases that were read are TGTGCCAGCAGACCCCTTGGGACTAGCGGGGGGGTCCTCTACAATGAG. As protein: CASRPLGTSGGVLYNE. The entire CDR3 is CASRPLGTSGGVLYNEQFF.

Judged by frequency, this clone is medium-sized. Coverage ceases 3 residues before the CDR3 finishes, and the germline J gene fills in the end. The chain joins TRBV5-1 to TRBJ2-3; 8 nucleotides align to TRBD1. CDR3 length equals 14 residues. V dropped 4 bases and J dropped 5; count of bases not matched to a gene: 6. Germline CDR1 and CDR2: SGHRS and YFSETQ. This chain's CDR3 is CASSPRTGLDTQYF. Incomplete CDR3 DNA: TGCGCCAGCAGCCCTCGGACAGGGTTAGATACG.

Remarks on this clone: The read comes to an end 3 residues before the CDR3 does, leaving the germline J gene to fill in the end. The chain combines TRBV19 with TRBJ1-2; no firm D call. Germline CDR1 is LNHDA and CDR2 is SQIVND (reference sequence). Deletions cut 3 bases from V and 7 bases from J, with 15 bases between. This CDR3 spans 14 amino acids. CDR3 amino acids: CASSITAATSGYTF. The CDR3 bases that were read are TGTGCCAGTAGTATTACGGCGGCCACTAGTGGC. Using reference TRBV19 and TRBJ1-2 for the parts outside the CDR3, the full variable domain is DGGITQSPKYLFRKEGQNVTLSCEQNLNHDAMYWYRQDPGQGLRLIYYSQIVNDFQKGDIAEGYSVSREKKESFPLTVTSAQKNPTAFYLCASSITAATSGYTFGSGTRLTVV.

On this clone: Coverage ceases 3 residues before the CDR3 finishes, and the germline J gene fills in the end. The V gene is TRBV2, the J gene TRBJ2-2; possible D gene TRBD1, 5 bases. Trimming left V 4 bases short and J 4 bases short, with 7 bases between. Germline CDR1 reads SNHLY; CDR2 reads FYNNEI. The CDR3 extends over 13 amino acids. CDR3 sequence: CASSGQSTGELFF. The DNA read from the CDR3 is TGTGCCAGCAGTGGACAGAGCACCGGGGAG.

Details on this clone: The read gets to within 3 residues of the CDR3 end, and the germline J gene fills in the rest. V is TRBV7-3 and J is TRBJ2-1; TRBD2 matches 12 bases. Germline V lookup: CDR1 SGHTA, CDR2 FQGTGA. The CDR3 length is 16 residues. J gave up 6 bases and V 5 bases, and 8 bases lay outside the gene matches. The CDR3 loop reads CASSPPGLAGFNEQFF. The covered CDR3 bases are TGTGCCAGCAGCCCCCCCGGACTAGCGGGGTTCAATGAG.

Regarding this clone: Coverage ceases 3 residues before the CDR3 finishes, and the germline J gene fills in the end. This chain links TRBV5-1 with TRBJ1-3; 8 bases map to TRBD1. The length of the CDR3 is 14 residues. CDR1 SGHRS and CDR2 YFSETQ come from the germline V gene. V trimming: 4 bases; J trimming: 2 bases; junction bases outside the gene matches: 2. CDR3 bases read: TGCGCCAGCAGCGTGACAGGGGCTGGAAACACC. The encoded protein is CASSVTGAGNT. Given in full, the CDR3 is CASSVTGAGNTIYF.

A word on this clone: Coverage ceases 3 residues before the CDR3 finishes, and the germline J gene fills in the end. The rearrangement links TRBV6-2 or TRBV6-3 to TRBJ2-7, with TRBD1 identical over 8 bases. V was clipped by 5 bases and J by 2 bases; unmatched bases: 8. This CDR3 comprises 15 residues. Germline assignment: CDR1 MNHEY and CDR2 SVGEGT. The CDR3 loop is CASSTRGQAPYEQYF. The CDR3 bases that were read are TGTGCCAGCAGTACCAGGGGACAGGCCCCCTACGAG.

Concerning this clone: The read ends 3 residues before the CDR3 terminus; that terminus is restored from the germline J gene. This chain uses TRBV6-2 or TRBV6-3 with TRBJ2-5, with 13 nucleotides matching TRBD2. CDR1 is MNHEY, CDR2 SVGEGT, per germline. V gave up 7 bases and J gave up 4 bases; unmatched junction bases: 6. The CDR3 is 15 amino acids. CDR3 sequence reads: CASNPLAGGRETQYF. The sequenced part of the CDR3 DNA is TGTGCCAGCAACCCACTAGCGGGGGGGCGAGAGACC.

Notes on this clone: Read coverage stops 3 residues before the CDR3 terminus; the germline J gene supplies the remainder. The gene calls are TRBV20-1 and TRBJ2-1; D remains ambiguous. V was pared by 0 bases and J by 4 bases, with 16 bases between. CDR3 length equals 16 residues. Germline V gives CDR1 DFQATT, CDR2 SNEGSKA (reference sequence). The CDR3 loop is CSARDSQTGLYNEQFF. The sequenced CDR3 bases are TGCAGTGCTAGAGATAGCCAAACTGGTCTTTACAATGAG.

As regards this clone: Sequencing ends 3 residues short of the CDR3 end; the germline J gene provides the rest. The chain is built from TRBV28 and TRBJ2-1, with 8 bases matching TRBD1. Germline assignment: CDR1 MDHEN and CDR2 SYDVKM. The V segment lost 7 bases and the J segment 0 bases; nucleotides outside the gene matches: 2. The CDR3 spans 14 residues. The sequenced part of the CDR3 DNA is TGTGCCAGCATCGGGACAGGCTCCTACAATGAG. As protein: CASIGTGSYNE. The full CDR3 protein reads CASIGTGSYNEQFF.

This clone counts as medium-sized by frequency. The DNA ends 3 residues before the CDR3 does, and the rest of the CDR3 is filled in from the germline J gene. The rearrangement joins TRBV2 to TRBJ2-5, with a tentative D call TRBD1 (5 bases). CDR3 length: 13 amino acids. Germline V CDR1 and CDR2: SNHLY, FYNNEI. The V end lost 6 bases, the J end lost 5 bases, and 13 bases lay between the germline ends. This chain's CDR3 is CASSAWQGETQYF. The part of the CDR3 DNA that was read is TGTGCCAGCAGCGCTTGGCAGGGCGAGACC.

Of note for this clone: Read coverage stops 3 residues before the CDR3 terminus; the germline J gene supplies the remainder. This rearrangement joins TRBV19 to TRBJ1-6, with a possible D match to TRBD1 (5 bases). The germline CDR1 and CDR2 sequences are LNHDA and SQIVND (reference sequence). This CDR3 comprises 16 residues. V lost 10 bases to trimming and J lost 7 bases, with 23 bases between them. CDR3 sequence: CATKETLPGLNSPLHF. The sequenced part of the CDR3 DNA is TGTGCCACTAAGGAAACGTTACCGGGACTCAATTCACCC.

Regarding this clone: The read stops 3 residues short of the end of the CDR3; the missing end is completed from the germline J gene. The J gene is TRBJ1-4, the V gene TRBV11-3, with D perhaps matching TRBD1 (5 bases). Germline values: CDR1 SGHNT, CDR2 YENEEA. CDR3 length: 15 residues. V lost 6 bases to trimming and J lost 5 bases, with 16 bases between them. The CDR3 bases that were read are TGTGCCAGCAGTCACCAATGGGGGGGAAATGAAAAA. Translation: CASSHQWGGNEK. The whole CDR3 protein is CASSHQWGGNEKLFF.